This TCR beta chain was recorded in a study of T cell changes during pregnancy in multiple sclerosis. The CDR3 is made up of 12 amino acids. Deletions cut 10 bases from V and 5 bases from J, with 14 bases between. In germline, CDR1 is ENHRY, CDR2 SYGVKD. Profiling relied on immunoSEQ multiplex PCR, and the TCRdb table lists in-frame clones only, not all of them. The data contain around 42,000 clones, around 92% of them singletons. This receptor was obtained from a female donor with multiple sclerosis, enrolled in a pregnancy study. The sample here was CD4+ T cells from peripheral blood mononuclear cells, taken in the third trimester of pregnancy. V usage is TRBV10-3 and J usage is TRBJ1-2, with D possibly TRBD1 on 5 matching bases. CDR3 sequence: CATGGQGYGYTF. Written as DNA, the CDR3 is TGTGCCACAGGAGGGCAGGGATATGGCTACACCTTC.